This TCR beta chain is drawn from a study of blood T cell repertoires in COVID-19. The length of the CDR3 is 20 residues. Profiling relied on immunoSEQ multiplex PCR, and the TCRdb table lists in-frame clones only, not all of them. The sample lists about 220,000 clones; around four fifths were seen once. The clonotype comes from a man younger than 40 with active or convalescent COVID-19. The chain has TRBV21-1 and TRBJ1-5; the table's D call, TRBD1, has no DNA check behind it. TRBV21-1 is deemed a pseudogene. The sequenced sample consisted of peripheral blood. The CDR3 sequence is CASSKEGRQGRVYSNQPQHF. Written as DNA, the CDR3 is TGTGCCAGCAGCAAAGAGGGAAGACAGGGGAGGGTTTATAGCAATCAGCCCCAGCATTTT.